A single sample is the source of the 30 T cell receptor beta chains below, sequenced in a study of chemoradiotherapy in HPV16-positive cancers. TCRdb's table, derived via immunoSEQ multiplex PCR, lists solely in-frame clones and lacks some. In the table there are about 14,000 clones, approximately 90% of which are singletons. The sample here was tumor tissue, taken from a patient who underwent chemoradiotherapy. These receptors were taken from a human donor with HPV-associated anogenital cancer.

The rearrangement links TRBV18 to TRBJ1-3; no clear D. Germline V gives CDR1 KGHSH, CDR2 LQKENI. V shed 6 bases and J shed 0 bases, with 9 bases lying between them. The CDR3 is 14 residues long. CDR3 protein: CASSPAGSGNTIYF. CDR3 nucleotides: TGTGCCAGCTCCCCCGCGGGCTCTGGAAACACCATATATTTT.

The V and J genes are TRBV7-2 and TRBJ1-1; D is ambiguous. Germline V gene sequence: CDR1 SGHTA, CDR2 FQGNSA. CDR3 length: 13 residues. With 3 bases removed from V and 1 base from J, the gap between germline ends came to 6 bases. CDR3 region: CASSFGRNTEAFF. CDR3 in DNA: TGTGCCAGCAGCTTCGGGCGGAACACTGAAGCTTTCTTT.

CDR3 sequence (DNA): TGCGCCAGCAGTGAATATCGGCCAGCGGAAAACAATGAGCAGTTCTTC. This codes for CASSEYRPAENNEQFF. The chain uses TRBV10-1 and TRBJ2-1; a possible D gene is TRBD2 (5 bases). Deletions cut 3 bases from V and 5 bases from J, with 17 bases between. The CDR3 consists of 16 residues. Germline CDR1 reads WNHNN; CDR2 reads SYGVQD (reference sequence).

J is TRBJ2-7 and V is TRBV18; weak D call: TRBD2 (6 bases). The CDR3 loop spans 14 amino acids. The V gene's germline CDR1 is KGHSH and CDR2 LQKENI. V gave up 3 bases and J gave up 2 bases, with 11 bases separating them. The CDR3 DNA follows: TGTGCCAGCTCACCTGAAGCGGGCACCTACGAGCAGTACTTC. It translates to CASSPEAGTYEQYF.

J is TRBJ1-2 and V is TRBV5-1, with 8 bases matching TRBD1. V lost 4 bases to trimming and J lost 0 bases; unmatched junction nucleotides: 8. In germline, CDR1 is SGHRS, CDR2 YFSETQ. The CDR3 has 16 amino acids. The CDR3 protein is CASSPLRGPSNYGYTF. The CDR3 nucleotides read TGCGCCAGCAGCCCTCTCAGGGGGCCTTCTAACTATGGCTACACCTTC.

This clone has more than one count but fewer than ten. CDR3 DNA: TGTGCCAGCAGCTTAGACGGGACATTAGATACGCAGTATTTT. It translates to CASSLDGTLDTQYF. The gene calls are TRBV7-2 and TRBJ2-3; D perhaps matches TRBD1 (6 bases). The CDR3 totals 14 residues. Germline V lookup: CDR1 SGHTA, CDR2 FQGNSA. The germline V and J ends were trimmed by 1 base and 5 bases, with 10 bases remaining between them. Together with reference TRBV7-2 and TRBJ2-3, the CDR3 gives the full variable domain: GAGVSQSPSNKVTEKGKDVELRCDPISGHTALYWYRQSLGQGLEFLIYFQGNSAPDKSGLPSDRFSAERTGGSVSTLTIQRTQQEDSAVYLCASSLDGTLDTQYFGPGTRLTVL.

The rearrangement joins TRBV7-2 to TRBJ2-5; the D is unclear. The CDR3 loop spans 13 amino acids. Germline CDR1 SGHTA, CDR2 FQGNSA. The V and J ends lost 5 bases and 1 base respectively, with 8 bases between them. CDR3 nucleotides: TGTGCCAGCAGCGTGCGGCTCCAAGAGACCCAGTACTTC. Protein sequence: CASSVRLQETQYF. The variable domain in full, with the rest retrieved from reference TRBV7-2 and TRBJ2-5, is GAGVSQSPSNKVTEKGKDVELRCDPISGHTALYWYRQSLGQGLEFLIYFQGNSAPDKSGLPSDRFSAERTGGSVSTLTIQRTQQEDSAVYLCASSVRLQETQYFGPGTRLLVL.

The chain recombines TRBV4-2 with TRBJ2-2; D remains unclear. Germline assignment: CDR1 LGHNA and CDR2 YNFKEQ. This CDR3 is 14 amino acids long. The ends were cut back, 0 bases at V and 5 bases at J, with 7 bases in the middle. CDR3 bases: TGTGCCAGCAGCCAAGAGAGGACGACCGGGGAGCTGTTTTTT. It encodes CASSQERTTGELFF.

This rearrangement joins TRBV30 to TRBJ1-2; 7 positions match TRBD1. Germline V CDR1 and CDR2: GTSNPN, SVGIG (reference sequence). This CDR3 is 17 amino acids long. After removal of 0 bases from V and 7 bases from J, the junction contained 17 bases not matched to a gene. The CDR3 protein is CAWSVPLRFDREFGYTF. The CDR3 nucleotides are TGTGCCTGGAGTGTCCCGCTACGCTTTGACAGGGAGTTTGGCTACACCTTC.

This chain joins TRBV25-1 and TRBJ1-1; D unclear. The CDR3 spans 12 residues. V gave up 3 bases and J gave up 12 bases, with 14 bases separating them. The germline gives CDR1 MGHDK, CDR2 SYGVNS. DNA for the CDR3: TGTGCCAGCAGTGATTTTCGGAGTATCTCTTTCTTT. This gives the protein CASSDFRSISFF.

The chain has TRBV27 and TRBJ1-1; 7 nucleotides align to TRBD1. The germline V gene has CDR1 MNHEY and CDR2 SMNVEV (reference sequence). V gave up 5 bases and J gave up 4 bases; unmatched junction bases: 4. This CDR3 spans 13 amino acids. The CDR3 DNA sequence: TGTGCCAGCAGTCGACAGGGCTTCACTGAAGCTTTCTTT. Its translation is CASSRQGFTEAFF.

This chain connects TRBV11-2 to TRBJ2-2; D remains unclear. The germline V and J ends were trimmed by 5 bases and 6 bases, with 22 bases remaining between them. Germline V gene data show CDR1 as SGHAT and CDR2 as FQNNGV. The CDR3 contains 17 residues. CDR3 sequence (DNA): TGTGCCAGCAGCCCAAGCTCGACTCCGACCTCGGCCGGGGAGCTGTTTTTT. It yields the protein CASSPSSTPTSAGELFF.

This CDR3 is CASSAGTWSTDTQYF. CDR3 nucleotides: TGCGCCAGCAGCGCCGGGACATGGAGCACAGATACGCAGTATTTT. The chain recombines TRBV5-1 with TRBJ2-3, with TRBD1 as a possible D gene (6 bases). The germline CDR1 and CDR2 sequences are SGHRS and YFSETQ. Trimming took 4 bases from V and 0 from J, leaving 12 bases between them. There are 15 residues in the CDR3.

The CDR3 is CASSAVAGAVSNTQYF. CDR3 bases: TGTGCCAGCAGCGCCGTAGCGGGAGCGGTGTCAAATACGCAGTATTTT. This rearrangement joins TRBV9 to TRBJ2-3; 9 nucleotides align to TRBD2. The junction had 12 bases not matched to a gene; V was cut back by 3 bases and J by 7 bases. Germline loops: CDR1 SGDLS, CDR2 YYNGEE. The CDR3 sequence is 16 residues long. The full variable domain, its missing parts supplied by reference TRBV9 and TRBJ2-3, is DSGVTQTPKHLITATGQRVTLRCSPRSGDLSVYWYQQSLDQGLQFLIQYYNGEERAKGNILERFSAQQFPDLHSELNLSSLELGDSALYFCASSAVAGAVSNTQYFGPGTRLTVL.

The chain joins TRBV2 to TRBJ2-3; D is unclear. This CDR3 has 12 amino acids. The germline V and J ends were trimmed by 4 bases and 5 bases, with 7 bases remaining between them. CDR1 is SNHLY, CDR2 FYNNEI, per germline. CDR3 bases: TGTGCCAGCAGTGCACGCGGAGATACGCAGTATTTT. As protein: CASSARGDTQYF.

The rearrangement joins TRBV7-3 to TRBJ2-3, with 9 bases that match TRBD2. The CDR3 has 15 residues. Germline V lookup: CDR1 SGHTA, CDR2 FQGTGA. The ends lost 5 bases at V and 4 bases at J; junction bases unmatched: 7. CDR3 DNA: TGTGCCAGCAGCGGGGGTGAGCGGGAGGCAGATACGCAGTATTTT. This gives the protein CASSGGEREADTQYF.

The V call is TRBV6-1, the J call TRBJ2-1; the match to TRBD2 covers 12 bases. J gave up 7 bases and V 8 bases, and 6 bases lay outside the gene matches. This CDR3 region has 14 residues. Germline values: CDR1 MNHNS, CDR2 SASEGT. The CDR3 reads CASSLAGGVNEQFF. CDR3 coding DNA: TGTGCCAGCTCGCTAGCGGGAGGGGTAAATGAGCAGTTCTTC.

Only one count was recorded for this clone. The CDR3 bases are TGTGCCAGCAGCTCCCTAGGGACCCAGGAGCAGTTCTTC. This codes for CASSSLGTQEQFF. V is TRBV7-3 and J is TRBJ2-1, with D perhaps being TRBD1 or TRBD2 (5 bases each). From germline, CDR1 is SGHTA and CDR2 FQGTGA. Deletions cut 4 bases from V and 10 bases from J, with 14 bases between. The CDR3 is 13 residues long.

This chain connects TRBV5-1 to TRBJ2-7, with D perhaps given as TRBD1 or TRBD2 (6 bases each). CDR1 SGHRS and CDR2 YFSETQ come from the germline V gene. The CDR3 has 15 residues. Between the trimmed V and J ends, which lost 0 bases and 4 bases, there was a span of 14 bases. CDR3 nucleotide sequence: TGCGCCAGCAGCTTGGGGGGGGCTAGCGTGTACGAGCAGTACTTC. Encoded protein: CASSLGGASVYEQYF.

The chain links TRBV7-9 to TRBJ1-5, with D uncertain. Between the trimmed V and J ends, which lost 1 base and 5 bases, there was a span of 3 bases. The germline gives CDR1 SEHNR, CDR2 FQNEAQ (reference sequence). The CDR3 is made up of 12 amino acids. DNA for the CDR3: TGTGCCAGCAGCTTAGATGATCAGCCCCAGCATTTT. Its translation is CASSLDDQPQHF.

This chain links TRBV2 with TRBJ1-2, with 8 bases identical to TRBD1. This CDR3 region has 15 residues. In germline, CDR1 is SNHLY, CDR2 FYNNEI. Unmatched junction bases numbered 7, after V lost 3 bases and J lost 4 bases. The chain's CDR3 is CASSEGPGGPYGYTF. CDR3 coding DNA: TGTGCCAGCAGTGAGGGGCCAGGGGGCCCCTATGGCTACACCTTC.

This chain joins TRBV7-3 and TRBJ1-2; the D gene is possibly TRBD1 (6 bases). Germline V gives CDR1 SGHTA, CDR2 FQGTGA. V gave up 2 bases and J gave up 8 bases, with 12 bases separating them. The CDR3 extends over 13 amino acids. In DNA form, the CDR3 reads TGTGCCAGCAGCTTAGGGGGCGCGGACGGCTACACCTTC. Translation gives CASSLGGADGYTF.

The rearrangement links TRBV5-1 to TRBJ2-3; D may be TRBD2 (6 bases). CDR1 is SGHRS, CDR2 YFSETQ, per germline. Trimming pared 0 bases from V and 4 bases from J, leaving 9 bases between. This CDR3 region has 14 residues. CDR3 residues: CASSLVLAPDTQYF. The DNA of the CDR3 is TGCGCCAGCAGCTTGGTCCTAGCGCCAGATACGCAGTATTTT.

The chain carries TRBV5-6 and TRBJ2-7; 9 bases are shared with TRBD2. CDR3 length: 16 amino acids. V shed 4 bases and J 7 bases; nucleotides not matched to a gene: 15. Germline V lookup: CDR1 SGHDT, CDR2 YYEEEE. DNA of the CDR3: TGTGCCAGCAGCACACTAGCGCGGGAGGGCCTGGATGAGCAGTACTTC. Its protein product is CASSTLAREGLDEQYF.

The chain carries TRBV29-1 and TRBJ1-1, with TRBD1 as a possible D gene (5 bases). Looked up from germline, CDR1 is SQVTM and CDR2 is ANQGSEA. V shed 7 bases and J shed 3 bases, with 12 bases lying between them. This CDR3 has 12 amino acids. The CDR3 spells CSGRGADTEAFF. In nucleotides, the CDR3 is TGCAGCGGCAGAGGGGCGGACACTGAAGCTTTCTTT.

This chain uses TRBV2 with TRBJ2-3, with TRBD2 as a possible D gene (6 bases). Trimming shortened V by 6 bases and J by 4 bases, and 14 bases separated the two germline ends. Germline V CDR1 and CDR2: SNHLY, FYNNEI. The CDR3 is made up of 14 amino acids. Here the CDR3 DNA reads TGTGCCAGCAGCGGTTGGACTACACCAGATACGCAGTATTTT. Residues: CASSGWTTPDTQYF.

The V call is TRBV7-3, the J call TRBJ2-3, with D maybe TRBD2 (6 bases). The V and J ends lost 4 bases and 0 bases respectively, with 8 bases between them. This CDR3 is built from 14 residues. The germline gives CDR1 SGHTA, CDR2 FQGTGA. The CDR3 DNA is TGTGCCAGCAGCTCCGGGACTAGCACAGATACGCAGTATTTT. Translation gives CASSSGTSTDTQYF.

The chain recombines TRBV18 with TRBJ2-2; D is perhaps TRBD1 (5 bases). V shed 3 bases and J shed 7 bases, with 6 bases lying between them. CDR3 size: 12 residues. CDR1 is KGHSH, CDR2 LQKENI, per germline. This chain's CDR3 is CASSPTDGELFF. DNA for the CDR3: TGTGCCAGCTCACCGACAGACGGGGAGCTGTTTTTT.

The gene calls are TRBV5-5 and TRBJ2-4; 10 nucleotides line up with TRBD1. Trimming cost V 0 bases and J 7 bases; bases outside gene matches: 1. The CDR3 covers 14 residues. Germline loops: CDR1 SGHKS, CDR2 YYEKEE (reference sequence). CDR3 in amino acids: CASSLAGQGNIQYF. DNA for the CDR3: TGTGCCAGCAGCTTGGCGGGACAGGGGAACATTCAGTACTTC. Filled out from reference TRBV5-5 and TRBJ2-4, the complete variable domain reads DAGVTQSPTHLIKTRGQQVTLRCSPISGHKSVSWYQQVLGQGPQFIFQYYEKEERGRGNFPDRFSARQFPNYSSELNVNALLLGDSALYLCASSLAGQGNIQYFGAGTRLSVL.

This clone was observed once. The V and J genes are TRBV5-1 and TRBJ2-7; D is possibly TRBD1 (5 bases). Trimming left V 7 bases short and J 0 bases short, with 11 bases between. The CDR3 sequence is 13 residues long. The V gene's germline CDR1 is SGHRS and CDR2 YFSETQ. CDR3 in amino acids: CASLGADSYEQYF. For the CDR3, the DNA is TGCGCCAGCCTAGGGGCGGACTCCTACGAGCAGTACTTC.